This TCR beta chain was retrieved from a study of beta chain features in type 1 diabetes. Across the study: The study found patients and healthy donors alike in age, gender and cell yields. Some 110 million sorted cells were examined across all samples.

Germline assignment: CDR1 LNHNV and CDR2 YYDKDF (reference sequence). V shed 0 bases and J shed 3 bases, with 6 bases lying between them. The CDR3 loop spans 14 amino acids. What was sequenced were expressed TCRB transcripts, since all of the isolated RNA had been reverse transcribed. Repertoires were generated with immunoSEQ multiplex PCR, while TCRdb's copy carries only in-frame clones and drops some. The sample lists around 340,000 clones, approximately 8.2% occurring once. Every participating donor gave one draw, a heparinised blood sample averaging about 100 mL. Via CD45RO/CCR7/CD25/CD127/CD95/CD27, cells of the CD4+ naive, central memory, regulatory and stem cell-like memory subsets were sorted.

Material: central memory CD4+ T cells from blood. The chain combines TRBV15 with TRBJ2-1, with D uncertain. The TCR sequence derives from a young woman in good health. The CDR3, as DNA: TGTGCCACCAGCAGAGACACGAACTACAATGAGCAGTTCTTC. Amino acids: CATSRDTNYNEQFF.